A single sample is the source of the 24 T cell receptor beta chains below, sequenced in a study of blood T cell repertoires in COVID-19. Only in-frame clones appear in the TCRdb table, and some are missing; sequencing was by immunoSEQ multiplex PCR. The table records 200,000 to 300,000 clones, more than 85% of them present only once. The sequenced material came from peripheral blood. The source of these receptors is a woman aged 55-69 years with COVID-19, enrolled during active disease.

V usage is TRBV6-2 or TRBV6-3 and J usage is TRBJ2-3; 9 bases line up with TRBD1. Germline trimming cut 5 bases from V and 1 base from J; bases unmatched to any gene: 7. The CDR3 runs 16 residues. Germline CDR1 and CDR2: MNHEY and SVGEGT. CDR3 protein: CASSARTGAGTDTQYF. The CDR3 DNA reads TGTGCCAGCAGTGCTCGGACAGGGGCTGGCACAGATACGCAGTATTTT.

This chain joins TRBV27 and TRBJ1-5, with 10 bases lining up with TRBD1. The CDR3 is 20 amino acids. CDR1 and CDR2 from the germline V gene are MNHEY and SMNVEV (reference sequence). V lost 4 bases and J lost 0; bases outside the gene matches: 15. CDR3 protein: CASSSRRGGTGASSNQPQHF. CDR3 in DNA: TGTGCCAGCAGTTCCCGCAGGGGAGGGACAGGGGCTTCTAGCAATCAGCCCCAGCATTTT.

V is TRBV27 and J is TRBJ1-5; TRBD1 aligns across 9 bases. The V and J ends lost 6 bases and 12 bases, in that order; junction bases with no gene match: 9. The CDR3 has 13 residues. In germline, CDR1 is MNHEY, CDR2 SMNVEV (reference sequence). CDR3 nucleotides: TGTGCCAGCAGAAACGTGGACAGGGGAATCCAGCATTTT. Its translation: CASRNVDRGIQHF.

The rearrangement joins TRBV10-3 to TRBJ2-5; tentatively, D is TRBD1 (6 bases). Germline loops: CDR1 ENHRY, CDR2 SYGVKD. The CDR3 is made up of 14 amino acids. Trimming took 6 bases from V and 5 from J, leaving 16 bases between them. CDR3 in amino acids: CAIRGAASTETQYF. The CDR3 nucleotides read TGTGCCATCAGGGGGGCAGCGAGTACGGAGACCCAGTACTTC.

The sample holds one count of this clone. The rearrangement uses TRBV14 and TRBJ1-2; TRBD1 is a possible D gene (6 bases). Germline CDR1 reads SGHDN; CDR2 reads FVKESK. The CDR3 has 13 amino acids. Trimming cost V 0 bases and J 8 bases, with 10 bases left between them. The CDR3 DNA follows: TGTGCCAGCAGCCAAGAGGGCAGGGGCGGCTACACCTTC. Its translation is CASSQEGRGGYTF.

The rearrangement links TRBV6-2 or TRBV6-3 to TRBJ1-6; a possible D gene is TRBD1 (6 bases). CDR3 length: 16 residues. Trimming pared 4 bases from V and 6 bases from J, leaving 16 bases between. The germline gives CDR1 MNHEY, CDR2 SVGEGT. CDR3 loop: CASSSWTAASNSPLHF. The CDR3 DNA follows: TGTGCCAGCAGTTCCTGGACAGCGGCGTCTAATTCACCCCTCCACTTT.

CDR3 nucleotide sequence: TGCGCCAGCAGCTTGGACGGGACAGGAAACACCGGGGAGCTGTTTTTT. As protein: CASSLDGTGNTGELFF. The V call is TRBV5-1, the J call TRBJ2-2, with 8 bases aligning to TRBD1. V lost 0 bases and J lost 2; bases outside the gene matches: 3. The CDR3 sequence is 16 residues long. Germline loops: CDR1 SGHRS, CDR2 YFSETQ. Using reference TRBV5-1 and TRBJ2-2 for the parts outside the CDR3, the full variable domain is KAGVTQTPRYLIKTRGQQVTLSCSPISGHRSVSWYQQTPGQGLQFLFEYFSETQRNKGNFPGRFSGRQFSNSRSEMNVSTLELGDSALYLCASSLDGTGNTGELFFGEGSRLTVL.

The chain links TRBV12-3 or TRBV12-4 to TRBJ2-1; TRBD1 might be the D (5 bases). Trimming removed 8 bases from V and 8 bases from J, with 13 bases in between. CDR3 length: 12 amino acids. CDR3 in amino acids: CASQGLGDEQFF. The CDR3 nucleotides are TGTGCCAGCCAAGGGTTAGGGGATGAGCAGTTCTTC.

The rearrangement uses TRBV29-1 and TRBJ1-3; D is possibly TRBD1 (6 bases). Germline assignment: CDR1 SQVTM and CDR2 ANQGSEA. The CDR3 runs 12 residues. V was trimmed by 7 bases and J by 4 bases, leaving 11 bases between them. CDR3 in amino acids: CSAGQKGNTIYF. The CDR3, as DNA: TGCAGCGCTGGACAGAAAGGAAACACCATATATTTT.

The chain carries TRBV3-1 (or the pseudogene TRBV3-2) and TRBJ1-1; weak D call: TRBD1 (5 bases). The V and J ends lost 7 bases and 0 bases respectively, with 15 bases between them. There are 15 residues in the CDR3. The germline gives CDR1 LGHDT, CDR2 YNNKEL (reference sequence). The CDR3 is CASTTRGTMNTEAFF. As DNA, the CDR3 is TGTGCCAGCACCACAAGGGGCACCATGAACACTGAAGCTTTCTTT.

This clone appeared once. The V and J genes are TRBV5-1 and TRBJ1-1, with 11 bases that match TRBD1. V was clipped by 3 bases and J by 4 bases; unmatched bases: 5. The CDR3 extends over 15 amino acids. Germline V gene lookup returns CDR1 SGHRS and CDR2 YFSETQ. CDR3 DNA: TGCGCCAGCAGCTATACGGGACAGGGGGGCACTGAAGCTTTCTTT. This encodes CASSYTGQGGTEAFF.

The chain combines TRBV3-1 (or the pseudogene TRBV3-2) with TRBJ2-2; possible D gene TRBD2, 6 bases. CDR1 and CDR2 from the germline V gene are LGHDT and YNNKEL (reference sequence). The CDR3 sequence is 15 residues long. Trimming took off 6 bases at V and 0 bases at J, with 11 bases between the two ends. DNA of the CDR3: TGTGCCAGCAGTCGGACGGGAGCGAACACCGGGGAGCTGTTTTTT. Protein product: CASSRTGANTGELFF.

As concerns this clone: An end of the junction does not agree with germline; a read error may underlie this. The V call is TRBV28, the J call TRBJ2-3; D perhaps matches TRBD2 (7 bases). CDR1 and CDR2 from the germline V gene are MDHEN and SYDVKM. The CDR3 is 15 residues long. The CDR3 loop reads CRVGGRTGAKDTQYF. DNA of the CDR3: TGCAGGGTCGGGGGGCGGACGGGAGCTAAAGATACGCAGTATTTT.

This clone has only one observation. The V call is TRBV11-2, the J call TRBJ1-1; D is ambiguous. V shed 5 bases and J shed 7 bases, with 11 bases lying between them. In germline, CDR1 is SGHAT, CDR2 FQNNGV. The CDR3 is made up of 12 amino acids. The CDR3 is CASSPTGNEAFF. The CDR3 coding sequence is TGTGCCAGCAGCCCTACGGGGAATGAAGCTTTCTTT.

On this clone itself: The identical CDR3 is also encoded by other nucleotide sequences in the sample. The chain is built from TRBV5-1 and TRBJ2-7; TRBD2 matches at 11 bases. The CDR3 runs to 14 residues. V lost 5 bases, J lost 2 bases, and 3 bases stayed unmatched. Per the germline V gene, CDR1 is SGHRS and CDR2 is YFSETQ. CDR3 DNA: TGCGCCAGCAGGCTAGCGGGAGGAACCTACGAGCAGTACTTC. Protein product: CASRLAGGTYEQYF.

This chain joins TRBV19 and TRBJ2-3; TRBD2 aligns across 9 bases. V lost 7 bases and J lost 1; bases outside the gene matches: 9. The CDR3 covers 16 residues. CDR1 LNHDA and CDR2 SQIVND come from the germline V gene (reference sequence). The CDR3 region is CASTALAGRRTDTQYF. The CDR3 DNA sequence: TGTGCCAGTACTGCCCTAGCGGGAAGGCGCACAGATACGCAGTATTTT.

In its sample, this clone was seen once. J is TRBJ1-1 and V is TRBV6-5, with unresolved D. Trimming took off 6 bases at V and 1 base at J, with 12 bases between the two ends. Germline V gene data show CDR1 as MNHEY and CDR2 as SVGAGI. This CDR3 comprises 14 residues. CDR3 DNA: TGTGCCAGCAGGAACGGACTGGGGAACACTGAAGCTTTCTTT. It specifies CASRNGLGNTEAFF.

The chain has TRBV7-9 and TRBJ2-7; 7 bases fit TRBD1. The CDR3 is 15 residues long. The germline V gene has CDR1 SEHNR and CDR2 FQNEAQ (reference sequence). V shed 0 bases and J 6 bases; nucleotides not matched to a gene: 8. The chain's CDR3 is CASSLAPGTASEQYF. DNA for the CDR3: TGTGCCAGCAGCTTAGCCCCCGGGACAGCCTCCGAGCAGTACTTC.

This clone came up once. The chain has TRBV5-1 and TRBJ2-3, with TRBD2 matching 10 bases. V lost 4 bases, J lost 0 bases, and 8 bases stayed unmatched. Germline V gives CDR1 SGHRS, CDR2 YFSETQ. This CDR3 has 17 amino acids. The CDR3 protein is CASSLRAGGLSTDTQYF. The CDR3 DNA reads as TGCGCCAGCAGCCTCCGAGCGGGAGGGTTGAGCACAGATACGCAGTATTTT.

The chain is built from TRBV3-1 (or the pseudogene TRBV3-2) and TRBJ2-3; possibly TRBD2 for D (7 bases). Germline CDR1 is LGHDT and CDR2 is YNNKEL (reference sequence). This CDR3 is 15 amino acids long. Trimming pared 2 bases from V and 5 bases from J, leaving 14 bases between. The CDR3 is CASSQWEGHKDTQYF. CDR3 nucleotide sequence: TGTGCCAGCAGCCAATGGGAGGGACACAAAGATACGCAGTATTTT.

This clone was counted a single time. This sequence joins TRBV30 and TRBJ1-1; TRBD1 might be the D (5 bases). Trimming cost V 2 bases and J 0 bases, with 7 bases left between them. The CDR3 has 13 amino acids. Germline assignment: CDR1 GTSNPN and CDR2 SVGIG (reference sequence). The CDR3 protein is CAWSPGMNTEAFF. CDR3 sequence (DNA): TGTGCCTGGAGTCCAGGGATGAACACTGAAGCTTTCTTT.

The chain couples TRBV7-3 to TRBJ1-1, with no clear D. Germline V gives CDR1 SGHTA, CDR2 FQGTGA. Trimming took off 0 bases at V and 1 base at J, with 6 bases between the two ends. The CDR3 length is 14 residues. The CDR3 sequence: CASSLTSWNTEAFF. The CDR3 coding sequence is TGTGCCAGCAGCTTAACCTCTTGGAACACTGAAGCTTTCTTT. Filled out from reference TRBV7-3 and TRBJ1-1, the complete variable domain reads GAGVSQTPSNKVTEKGKYVELRCDPISGHTALYWYRQSLGQGPEFLIYFQGTGAADDSGLPNDRFFAVRPEGSVSTLKIQRTERGDSAVYLCASSLTSWNTEAFFGQGTRLTVV.

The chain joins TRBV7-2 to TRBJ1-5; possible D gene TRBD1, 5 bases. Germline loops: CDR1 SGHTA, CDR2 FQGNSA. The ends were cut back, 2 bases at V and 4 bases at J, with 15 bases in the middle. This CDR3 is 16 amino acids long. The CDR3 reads CASSLKRGVPNQPQHF. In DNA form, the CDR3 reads TGTGCCAGCAGCTTAAAAAGGGGCGTTCCAAATCAGCCCCAGCATTTT.

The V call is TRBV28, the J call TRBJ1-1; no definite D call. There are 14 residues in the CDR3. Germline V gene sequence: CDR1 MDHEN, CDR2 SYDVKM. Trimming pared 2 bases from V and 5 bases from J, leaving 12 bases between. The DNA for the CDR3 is TGTGCCAGCAGTTTAACGACGGGGTCTACTGAAGCTTTCTTT. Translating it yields CASSLTTGSTEAFF.